This T cell receptor beta chain was documented in a study of monozygotic twins with inflammatory bowel disease. Study-level points and caveats: In patient repertoires, differing immunosuppressive treatments may have added some variability. Telling apart the different T cell subtypes was not possible.

The total RNA came straight from whole blood, and T cells were not sorted beforehand. In regard to this clonotype: Its target is not known.

UMIs incorporating a 6-nucleotide sample barcode were appended by means of template switching. Reanalyzing the 5' RACE reads, TCRdb keeps one entry per CDR3 protein, without DNA. The sample totals 200,000 to 250,000 distinct CDR3 sequences. Germline assignment: CDR1 MGHDK and CDR2 SYGVNS. The CDR3 sequence is 13 residues long. Sequences were obtained from blood. This TCR came from a human donor with ulcerative colitis or Crohn's disease, or a healthy co-twin of an affected twin (not recorded which). This rearrangement joins TRBV25-1 to TRBJ2-1. The CDR3 sequence: CASSSQNYNEQFF.